Listed here are 11 T cell receptor beta chains from one sample, sequenced in a study of cytomegalovirus exposure and HLA in healthy donors. The PCR was carried out with 60 Vbeta primers and 13 Jbeta primers. Sequencing was performed with immunoSEQ multiplex PCR; in TCRdb, only in-frame clones are kept and a portion is missing. The data hold 100,000 to 150,000 clones, with approximately 75% observed a single time. Material: PBMCs. These receptors were taken from a man aged 25 to 45 in good health and CMV-seronegative.

The rearrangement uses TRBV7-9 and TRBJ2-3; TRBD1 matches at 8 bases. The CDR3 is 13 residues long. V shed 7 bases, J shed 3 bases, and the junction held 3 bases outside the gene matches. Germline V gives CDR1 SEHNR, CDR2 FQNEAQ (reference sequence). The CDR3 region is CASTRQGTDTQYF. CDR3 in DNA: TGTGCCAGCACACGACAGGGGACAGATACGCAGTATTTT.

The gene calls are TRBV4-1 and TRBJ1-1; D not certain. Germline CDR1 and CDR2: MGHRA and YSYEKL. V lost 3 bases, J lost 6 bases, and 11 bases lay in between. The CDR3 consists of 13 residues. The CDR3 DNA follows: TGCGCCAGCAGCCACCGAGGGTCCCCTGAAGCTTTCTTT. Translating it yields CASSHRGSPEAFF.

The gene calls are TRBV10-3 and TRBJ2-5, with 13 positions matching TRBD2. This CDR3 is 20 amino acids long. The germline CDR1 and CDR2 sequences are ENHRY and SYGVKD. Losses at the gene ends were 3 bases for V and 2 bases for J; bases not matched to a gene: 15. CDR3 DNA: TGTGCCATCAGTGAAGTCTCTGGACTAGCGGGGGCCTTAGTTCAAGAGACCCAGTACTTC. As protein: CAISEVSGLAGALVQETQYF.

This clone showed up just a few times. V is TRBV7-6 and J is TRBJ2-2; D not certain. The CDR3 contains 13 residues. V lost 3 bases, J lost 6 bases, and 8 bases lay in between. Germline CDR1 is SGHVS and CDR2 is FNYEAQ. Written as DNA, the CDR3 is TGTGCCAGCAGCTTCGGAGCCGCCGGGGAGCTGTTTTTT. Its translation is CASSFGAAGELFF. The complete variable domain, with remaining parts taken from reference TRBV7-6 and TRBJ2-2, reads GAGVSQSPRYKVTKRGQDVALRCDPISGHVSLYWYRQALGQGPEFLTYFNYEAQQDKSGLPNDRFSAERPEGSISTLTIQRTEQRDSAMYRCASSFGAAGELFFGEGSRLTVL.

The chain links TRBV10-1 to TRBJ2-3; TRBD2 matches 10 bases. Germline-derived CDR1 and CDR2 are WNHNN and SYGVQD (reference sequence). The J segment lost 2 bases and the V segment lost 0 bases, leaving 2 bases of the junction unmatched. The CDR3 loop spans 16 amino acids. The DNA for the CDR3 is TGCGCCAGCAGTGAGTCTCTAGCGGGGGACACAGATACGCAGTATTTT. Amino acids: CASSESLAGDTDTQYF.

The J gene is TRBJ1-4, the V gene TRBV5-6; tentative D call: TRBD1 (5 bases). The germline V gene has CDR1 SGHDT and CDR2 YYEEEE. V was shortened by 1 base and J by 4 bases, with 14 bases between the two germline ends. The CDR3 loop spans 16 amino acids. The CDR3 DNA follows: TGTGCCAGCAGCTTGCTCCAACAGGCTTTTAATGAAAAACTGTTTTTT. Its translation: CASSLLQQAFNEKLFF.

This CDR3 is CASSLTPGRNEQYF. CDR3 sequence (DNA): TGTGCCAGCAGCTTAACTCCAGGGAGGAACGAGCAGTACTTC. The V and J genes are TRBV11-2 and TRBJ2-7; possible D gene TRBD2, 6 bases. V dropped 2 bases and J dropped 5 bases, with 13 bases sitting between them. The germline gives CDR1 SGHAT, CDR2 FQNNGV. The CDR3 length is 14 residues.

This rearrangement joins TRBV28 to TRBJ1-4, with 8 bases aligning to TRBD1. Germline CDR1 reads MDHEN; CDR2 reads SYDVKM. After removal of 1 base from V and 8 bases from J, the junction contained 15 bases not matched to a gene. CDR3 length equals 18 residues. Here the CDR3 DNA reads TGTGCCAGCAGTTTATATTCTGGGAGGGGGACAGGCGACGAAAAACTGTTTTTT. Residues: CASSLYSGRGTGDEKLFF.

This clone appeared a few times. The CDR3: CAWSSPEAGANVLTF. The CDR3 bases are TGTGCCTGGAGTTCCCCGGAGGCTGGGGCCAACGTCCTGACTTTC. The rearrangement links TRBV30 to TRBJ2-6, with D possibly matching TRBD2 (5 bases). This CDR3 spans 15 amino acids. From germline, CDR1 is GTSNPN and CDR2 SVGIG (reference sequence). V dropped 2 bases and J dropped 2 bases, with 10 bases sitting between them.

There are a few counts of this clone. This chain links TRBV11-2 with TRBJ1-1, with 8 bases fitting TRBD1. The CDR3 is made up of 15 amino acids. Germline CDR1 and CDR2: SGHAT and FQNNGV. After removal of 2 bases from V and 4 bases from J, the junction contained 6 bases not matched to a gene. CDR3 nucleotide sequence: TGTGCCAGCAGCTTATGGTCGCAGGGGGCCACTGAAGCTTTCTTT. It yields the protein CASSLWSQGATEAFF.

The chain employs TRBV4-1 and TRBJ2-3; TRBD2 aligns across 15 bases. The CDR3 sequence is 17 residues long. Looked up from germline, CDR1 is MGHRA and CDR2 is YSYEKL. The V gene end was trimmed by 2 bases and the J gene end by 5 bases; junction bases not matched to a gene: 5. CDR3 region: CASSQRTSGGGGDTQYF. CDR3 in DNA: TGCGCCAGCAGCCAACGGACTAGCGGGGGGGGAGGAGATACGCAGTATTTT.